The subject of this entry is one T cell receptor beta chain. Germline values: CDR1 SGHRS, CDR2 YFSETQ. The length of the CDR3 is 14 residues. Trimming took 1 base from V and 8 from J, leaving 15 bases between them. The sample belongs to a study of blood T cell repertoires in COVID-19. Study in general: Spain, Italy and the United States supplied samples that represented acute and convalescent COVID-19.

TCRdb's copy holds only in-frame clones and misses some; the assay was immunoSEQ multiplex PCR. The data contain about 180,000 clones, roughly nine tenths of them seen just once; the ten biggest clones take up under 2%. This TCR was sampled from a man in his late teens or twenties who had recovered from COVID-19. The chain combines TRBV5-1 with TRBJ1-2; D possibly corresponds to TRBD1 (6 bases). The material sequenced was peripheral blood. The CDR3 nucleotides are TGCGCCAGCAGCTTGTCCAGGGGAGATCGCGGCTACACCTTC. It specifies CASSLSRGDRGYTF.